A selection of T cell receptor beta chains follows, all from one sample in a study of T cell clonotyping in hematopoietic cell transplantation. Clones were read by immunoSEQ multiplex PCR, and TCRdb kept only the in-frame ones, dropping some. The sample yields about 15,000 clones, over 65% seen once. Sequenced here: PBMCs, sampled 100 days after allogeneic stem cell transplant. These receptors were obtained from a male patient between 60 and 69 years old who had an allogeneic stem cell transplant from a related donor, so the T cells may come from the graft donor. Some clones in this sample may be carry-over from other donors' samples. The CDR3 runs from the conserved cysteine through the conserved F or W. D genes are given only for firm matches. Clone size is shown for a subset of rows, as once, few, many or a class of expanded clone.

D gene	clone size	V gene	J gene	CDR3 protein	CDR3 DNA
NA	NA	TRBV7-6	TRBJ1-2	CASSFERAYGYTF	TGTGCCAGCAGCTTTGAAAGGGCTTATGGCTACACCTTC
NA	NA	TRBV19	TRBJ2-1	CASSRTPSIIRGRNEQFF	TGTGCCAGTAGTCGAACCCCTTCGATAATTCGGGGGAGGAATGAGCAGTTCTTC
NA	few	TRBV19	TRBJ2-4	CASSILGTAKNIQYF	TGTGCCAGTAGTATCCTGGGGACAGCCAAAAACATTCAGTACTTC
TRBD1	NA	TRBV11-3	TRBJ2-1	CASSLDRVDEQFF	TGTGCCAGCAGCCTGGACAGGGTCGATGAGCAGTTCTTC
NA	NA	TRBV11-3	TRBJ2-7	CASSLRSYSYEQYF	TGTGCCAGCAGCTTAAGGTCGTACTCCTACGAGCAGTACTTC
NA	NA	TRBV6-1	TRBJ2-7	CASSGAYEQYF	TGTGCCAGCTCGGGAGCCTACGAGCAGTACTTC
TRBD2	NA	TRBV7-6	TRBJ2-2	CASSLMGGRTGELFF	TGTGCCAGCAGCTTGATGGGGGGGAGGACCGGGGAGCTGTTTTTT
NA	NA	TRBV28	TRBJ1-1	CASSLRQPNTEAFF	TGTGCCAGCAGTTTACGGCAGCCGAACACTGAAGCTTTCTTT
TRBD1	few	TRBV19	TRBJ1-2	CASSMAESDRANGYTF	TGTGCCAGTAGTATGGCGGAATCCGACAGGGCCAATGGCTACACCTTC
NA	NA	TRBV29-1	TRBJ2-6	CSVVALSGANVLTF	TGCAGCGTTGTGGCGCTCTCTGGGGCCAACGTCCTGACTTTC
NA	NA	TRBV19	TRBJ1-1	CASSIVGGEGTEAFF	TGTGCCAGTAGTATCGTCGGCGGTGAGGGGACTGAAGCTTTCTTT
NA	NA	TRBV19	TRBJ2-1	CASKRETAYNEQFF	TGTGCCAGTAAGCGAGAAACTGCCTACAATGAGCAGTTCTTC
NA	NA	TRBV7-2	TRBJ1-4	CASSLDSHNEKLFF	TGTGCCAGCAGCCTAGACAGCCATAATGAAAAACTGTTTTTT
NA	few	TRBV27	TRBJ2-1	CASSSVFLASKSDNEQFF	TGTGCCAGCAGTTCAGTGTTCCTAGCCTCTAAGTCGGACAATGAGCAGTTCTTC
NA	NA	TRBV6-5	TRBJ1-1	CASSPGNTEAFF	TGTGCCAGCAGTCCCGGGAACACTGAAGCTTTCTTT
TRBD1	NA	TRBV7-2	TRBJ1-6	CASSSGQGQGDSPLHF	TGTGCCAGCAGCTCGGGACAGGGCCAAGGGGATTCACCCCTCCACTTT
NA	NA	TRBV11-3	TRBJ2-5	CASSFSGTAQETQYF	TGTGCCAGCAGCTTCTCCGGGACGGCCCAAGAGACCCAGTACTTC
NA	NA	TRBV7-2	TRBJ2-6	CARHNSGANVLTF	TGTGCCAGACACAACTCTGGGGCCAACGTCCTGACTTTC
TRBD1	few	TRBV4-3	TRBJ1-6	CASSHDRGPNSPLHF	TGCGCCAGCAGCCATGACAGGGGCCCCAATTCACCCCTCCACTTT
NA	NA	TRBV19	TRBJ1-1	CASSRSDTEAFF	TGTGCCAGTAGTAGATCGGACACTGAAGCTTTCTTT
TRBD1	NA	TRBV7-2	TRBJ1-6	CASSSNAGQGGSPLHF	TGTGCCAGCAGCTCAAATGCGGGACAGGGCGGTTCACCCCTCCACTTT
NA	NA	TRBV28	TRBJ1-3	CASRGGNTIYF	TGTGCCAGCAGAGGTGGAAACACCATATATTTT
TRBD1	NA	TRBV6-5	TRBJ1-1	CASSSPGQGATEAFF	TGTGCCAGCAGTTCCCCGGGACAGGGGGCCACTGAAGCTTTCTTT
TRBD1	NA	TRBV5-1	TRBJ1-4	CASSSGTGSNEKLFF	TGCGCCAGCAGCTCCGGGACAGGGTCTAATGAAAAACTGTTTTTT
NA	few	TRBV4-3	TRBJ2-7	CASSQEGGAGYEQYF	TGCGCCAGCAGCCAAGAAGGAGGGGCAGGCTACGAGCAGTACTTC
NA	NA	TRBV29-1	TRBJ2-1	CSVRRQYAAGLGNEQFF	TGCAGCGTTCGGCGACAGTATGCGGCAGGCCTCGGGAATGAGCAGTTCTTC
TRBD1	once	TRBV5-6	TRBJ1-2	CASRGQGSNYGYTF	TGTGCCAGCAGGGGACAGGGAAGTAACTATGGCTACACCTTC
NA	NA	TRBV2	TRBJ1-5	CASRKVNQPQHF	TGTGCCAGCAGGAAAGTGAATCAGCCCCAGCATTTT
TRBD2	NA	TRBV11-3	TRBJ2-1	CASSSGGGRNEQFF	TGTGCCAGCAGCTCCGGGGGGGGGAGGAATGAGCAGTTCTTC
NA	NA	TRBV29-1	TRBJ2-1	CSVERQYNEQFF	TGCAGCGTTGAAAGGCAGTACAATGAGCAGTTCTTC
NA	NA	TRBV9	TRBJ1-5	CASSPGETYSNQPQHF	TGTGCCAGCAGCCCAGGGGAGACATATAGCAATCAGCCCCAGCATTTT
NA	NA	TRBV27	TRBJ2-6	CASRMGPTTAGANVLTF	TGTGCCAGCAGGATGGGACCGACTACAGCCGGGGCCAACGTCCTGACTTTC
NA	NA	TRBV19	TRBJ1-1	CASSPRGRVGVEAFF	TGTGCCAGTAGTCCCCGGGGTCGGGTAGGGGTTGAAGCTTTCTTT
NA	NA	TRBV4-1	TRBJ1-5	CASSQDSSNQPQHF	TGCGCCAGCAGCCAGGACAGCAGCAATCAGCCCCAGCATTTT
NA	NA	TRBV11-2	TRBJ1-2	CASSLGIATRQTFF	TGTGCCAGCAGCTTAGGTATTGCGACCCGACAAACCTTTTTC
TRBD1	NA	TRBV7-2	TRBJ1-5	CASSGTGGRNQPQHF	TGTGCCAGCAGCGGGACAGGGGGACGCAATCAGCCCCAGCATTTT
NA	NA	TRBV5-1	TRBJ2-3	CASSLGSWTTGTQYF	TGCGCCAGCAGCTTGGGGTCCTGGACTACCGGTACGCAGTATTTT
NA	NA	TRBV7-9	TRBJ2-5	CASSLSDRKETQYF	TGTGCCAGCAGCTTAAGTGACAGAAAAGAGACCCAGTACTTC
NA	NA	TRBV11-2	TRBJ1-3	CASSVLSGNTIYF	TGTGCCAGCAGCGTACTCTCTGGAAACACCATATATTTT
NA	NA	TRBV14	TRBJ1-1	CASSVQRNTEAFF	TGTGCCAGCAGCGTTCAAAGGAACACTGAAGCTTTCTTT
TRBD1	NA	TRBV7-2	TRBJ2-7	CASSLAGTDSYEQYF	TGTGCCAGCAGCTTAGCGGGGACAGACTCCTACGAGCAGTACTTC
NA	NA	TRBV27	TRBJ2-3	CASSLSRGADTQYF	TGTGCCAGCAGTTTATCCAGGGGGGCAGATACGCAGTATTTT
TRBD1	NA	TRBV5-4	TRBJ1-3	CASSRGQGALGNTIYF	TGTGCCAGCAGCCGAGGACAGGGGGCGCTTGGAAACACCATATATTTT
NA	NA	TRBV4-3	TRBJ1-2	CASSQDQGLNYGYTF	TGCGCCAGCAGCCAAGACCAGGGCCTAAACTATGGCTACACCTTC
NA	NA	TRBV27	TRBJ1-2	CASSSQGRYGYTF	TGTGCCAGCAGTTCCCAGGGGCGCTATGGCTACACCTTC
NA	once	TRBV11-3	TRBJ2-5	CASSPRLVQETQYF	TGTGCCAGCAGCCCCCGACTGGTACAAGAGACCCAGTACTTC
NA	NA	TRBV6-5	TRBJ2-5	CASSYLGRGVQETQYF	TGTGCCAGCAGTTACCTAGGCAGGGGGGTACAAGAGACCCAGTACTTC
NA	NA	TRBV19	TRBJ1-1	CASSIYRVSAEAFF	TGTGCCAGTAGTATCTACAGGGTTTCGGCTGAAGCTTTCTTT
NA	NA	TRBV11-2	TRBJ2-3	CASSLGGPDTQYF	TGTGCCAGCAGCTTAGGTGGCCCCGATACGCAGTATTTT
NA	NA	TRBV30	TRBJ1-6	CAWSVQGGSPLHF	TGTGCCTGGAGTGTCCAGGGCGGATCACCCCTCCACTTT
TRBD2	NA	TRBV11-3	TRBJ2-5	CASSSNTGTSGEETQYF	TGTGCCAGCAGTTCTAATACCGGGACTAGCGGGGAAGAGACCCAGTACTTC